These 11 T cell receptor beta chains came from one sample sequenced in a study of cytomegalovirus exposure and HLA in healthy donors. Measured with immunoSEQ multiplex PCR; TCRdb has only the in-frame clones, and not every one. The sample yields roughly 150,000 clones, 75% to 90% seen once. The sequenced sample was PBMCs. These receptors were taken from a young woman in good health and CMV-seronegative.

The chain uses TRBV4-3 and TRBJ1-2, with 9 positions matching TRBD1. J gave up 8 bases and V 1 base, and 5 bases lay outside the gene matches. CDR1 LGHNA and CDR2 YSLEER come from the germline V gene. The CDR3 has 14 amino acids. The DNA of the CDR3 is TGCGCCAGCAGCCAAGCGCACAGGGGGCAGGGCTACACCTTC. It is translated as CASSQAHRGQGYTF.

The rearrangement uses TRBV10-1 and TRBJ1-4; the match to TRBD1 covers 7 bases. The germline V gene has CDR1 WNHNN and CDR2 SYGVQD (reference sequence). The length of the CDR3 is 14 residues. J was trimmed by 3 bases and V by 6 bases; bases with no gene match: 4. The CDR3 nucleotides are TGCGCCAGCAGCCCGGGACAGCCTAATGAAAAACTGTTTTTT. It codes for CASSPGQPNEKLFF.

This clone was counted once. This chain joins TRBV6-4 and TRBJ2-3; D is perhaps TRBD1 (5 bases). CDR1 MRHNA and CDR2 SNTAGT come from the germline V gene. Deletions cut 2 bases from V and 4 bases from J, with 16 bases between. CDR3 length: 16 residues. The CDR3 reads CASSDQGPGGPDTQYF. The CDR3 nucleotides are TGTGCCAGCAGTGACCAGGGCCCAGGCGGCCCAGATACGCAGTATTTT.

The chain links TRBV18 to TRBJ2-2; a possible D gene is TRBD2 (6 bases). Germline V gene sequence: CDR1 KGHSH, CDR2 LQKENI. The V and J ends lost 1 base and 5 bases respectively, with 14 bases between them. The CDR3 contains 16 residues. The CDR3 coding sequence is TGTGCCAGCTCACCACGTCGCGGGACGGAAACCGGGGAGCTGTTTTTT. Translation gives CASSPRRGTETGELFF.

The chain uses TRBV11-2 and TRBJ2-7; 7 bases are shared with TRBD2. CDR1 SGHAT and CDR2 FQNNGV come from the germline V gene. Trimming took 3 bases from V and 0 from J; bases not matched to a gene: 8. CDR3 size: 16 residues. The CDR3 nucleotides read TGTGCCAGCAGCTTCCGTGGCGGGGGTGCCTCCTACGAGCAGTACTTC. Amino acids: CASSFRGGGASYEQYF.

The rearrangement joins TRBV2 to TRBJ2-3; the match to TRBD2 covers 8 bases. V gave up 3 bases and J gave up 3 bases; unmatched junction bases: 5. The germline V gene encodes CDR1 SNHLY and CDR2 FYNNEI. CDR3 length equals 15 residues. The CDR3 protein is CASSEGLVRTDTQYF. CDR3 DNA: TGTGCCAGCAGTGAGGGACTAGTGAGAACAGATACGCAGTATTTT.

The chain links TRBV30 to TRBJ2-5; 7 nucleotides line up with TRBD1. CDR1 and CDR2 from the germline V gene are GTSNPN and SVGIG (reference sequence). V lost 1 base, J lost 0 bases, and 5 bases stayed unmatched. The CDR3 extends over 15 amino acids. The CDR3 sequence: CAWSGQGAHQETQYF. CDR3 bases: TGTGCCTGGAGTGGACAGGGAGCCCACCAAGAGACCCAGTACTTC.

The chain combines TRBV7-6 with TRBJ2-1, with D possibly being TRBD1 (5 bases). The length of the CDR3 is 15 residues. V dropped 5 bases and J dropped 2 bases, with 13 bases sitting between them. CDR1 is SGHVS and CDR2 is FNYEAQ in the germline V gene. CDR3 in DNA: TGTGCCAGCAGCCCCTGGGGCGGCCCCTACAATGAGCAGTTCTTC. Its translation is CASSPWGGPYNEQFF.

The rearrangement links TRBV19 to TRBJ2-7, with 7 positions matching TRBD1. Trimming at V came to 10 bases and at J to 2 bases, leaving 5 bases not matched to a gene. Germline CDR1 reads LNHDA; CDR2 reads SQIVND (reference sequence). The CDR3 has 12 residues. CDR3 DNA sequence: TGTGCCACTTCGGACAGGACCTACGAGCAGTACTTC. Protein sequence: CATSDRTYEQYF.

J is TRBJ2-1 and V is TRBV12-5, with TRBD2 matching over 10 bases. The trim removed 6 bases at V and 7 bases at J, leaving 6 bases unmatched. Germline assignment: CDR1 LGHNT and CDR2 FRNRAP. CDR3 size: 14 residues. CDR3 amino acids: CASGMGSGRNEQFF. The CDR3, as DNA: TGTGCTAGTGGCATGGGTAGCGGGAGGAATGAGCAGTTCTTC.

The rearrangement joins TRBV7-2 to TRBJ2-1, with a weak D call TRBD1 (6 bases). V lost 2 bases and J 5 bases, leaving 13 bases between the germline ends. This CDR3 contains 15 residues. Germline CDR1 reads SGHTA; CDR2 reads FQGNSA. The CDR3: CASSLSGHRDNEQFF. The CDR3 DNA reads TGTGCCAGCAGCTTATCTGGCCACAGGGACAATGAGCAGTTCTTC.